Each of the 28 T cell receptor beta chains below was sequenced from the same sample in a study of blood T cells in healthy people across ages. Primed by a sample-barcoded 5' primer and a J-beta primer mix, a second PCR proceeded for 7 to 11 cycles. TCRdb reanalysed the 5' RACE reads using MiXCR and keeps one entry per CDR3 protein. Among around 990,000 distinct CDR3 sequences listed, roughly two fifths were seen once. What was sequenced was blood. The receptors were gathered from a man between 18 and 29 years old in good health.

A few counts support this clonotype. The DNA for the CDR3 is TGTGCCAGCAGTGAAAAAGGCCTGAACACTGAAGCTTTCTTT. Amino acids: CASSEKGLNTEAFF. The genes are TRBV6-1 and TRBJ1-1; no reliable D call. The V and J ends lost 2 bases and 0 bases respectively, with 7 bases between them. CDR1 and CDR2 (germline): MNHNS, SASEGT. This CDR3 contains 14 residues.

The chain couples TRBV28 to TRBJ2-7; D uncertain. Trimming removed 6 bases from V and 7 bases from J, with 19 bases in between. CDR1 and CDR2 (germline): MDHEN, SYDVKM. The CDR3 spans 14 residues. The CDR3 coding sequence is TGTGCCAGCAGACCCCAACCCCTCTTTACAGAGCAGTACTTC. Its translation: CASRPQPLFTEQYF. Drawing the rest from reference TRBV28 and TRBJ2-7, the complete variable domain is DVKVTQSSRYLVKRTGEKVFLECVQDMDHENMFWYRQDPGLGLRLIYFSYDVKMKEKGDIPEGYSVSREKKERFSLILESASTNQTSMYLCASRPQPLFTEQYFGPGTRLTVT.

About this clonotype itself: The junction differs from germline at one of its ends, possibly a read error. The chain uses TRBV3-1 and TRBJ2-2; D is perhaps TRBD2 (5 bases). Germline assignment: CDR1 LGHDT and CDR2 YNNKEL (reference sequence). The length of the CDR3 is 14 residues. The DNA for the CDR3 is TGCGCCAGCAGCCAAGCTAGCTACATCGGGGAGCTGTTTTTT. Translating it yields CASSQASYIGELFF.

As concerns this clonotype: A much larger clone differs from this one at a single base, so this may be a read error. The V gene is TRBV12-3 or TRBV12-4, the J gene TRBJ2-5; no reliable D call. The CDR3 runs to 14 residues. The V end lost 7 bases, the J end lost 11 bases, and 23 bases lay between the germline ends. The CDR3: CASMLSTAYNEQYF. CDR3 in DNA: TGTGCCAGCATGCTCAGTACAGCATACAATGAGCAGTACTTC.

This clonotype showed up just once. An end of the junction does not agree with germline; a read error may underlie this. The rearrangement joins TRBV7-2 to TRBJ1-2; D might be TRBD1 (5 bases). From germline, CDR1 is SGHTA and CDR2 FQGNSA. This CDR3 has 15 amino acids. For the CDR3, the DNA is TGTGCCGGCAGCTTAGACCGGACATTCCGTTATGGCTACACCTTC. Residues: CAGSLDRTFRYGYTF.

This clonotype occurred many times. J is TRBJ2-3 and V is TRBV4-3; 9 nucleotides agree with TRBD2. Germline loops: CDR1 LGHNA, CDR2 YSLEER. CDR3 length equals 16 residues. V lost 0 bases to trimming and J lost 7 bases; unmatched junction nucleotides: 8. This chain's CDR3 is CASSQEASGVSNTQYF. CDR3 in DNA: TGCGCCAGCAGCCAAGAGGCTAGCGGGGTTTCGAATACGCAGTATTTT.

CDR3 region: CSAKKLSTYGYTF. CDR3 DNA: TGCAGTGCTAAAAAGCTCTCGACTTATGGCTACACCTTC. This sequence joins TRBV20-1 and TRBJ1-2; D remains ambiguous. V shed 4 bases and J shed 5 bases, with 14 bases lying between them. The CDR3 is 13 amino acids. In germline, CDR1 is DFQATT, CDR2 SNEGSKA (reference sequence).

The chain has TRBV20-1 and TRBJ2-1; D unclear. V lost 4 bases and J lost 8, with 6 bases in between. Germline CDR1 and CDR2: DFQATT and SNEGSKA (reference sequence). The CDR3 loop spans 10 amino acids. The DNA of the CDR3 is TGCAGTGCTATGCTCCATGAGCAGTTCTTC. Its protein product is CSAMLHEQFF.

This sequence joins TRBV5-5 and TRBJ1-1; no clear D. The V end was cut by 0 bases, the J end by 5 bases, with 17 bases between. Germline assignment: CDR1 SGHKS and CDR2 YYEKEE (reference sequence). The CDR3 is made up of 16 amino acids. The CDR3 DNA is TGTGCCAGCAGCTTGGAGCCTGTGTGGGGAGGGACTGAAGCTTTCTTT. Translation: CASSLEPVWGGTEAFF.

J is TRBJ2-5 and V is TRBV9, with D perhaps matching TRBD1 or TRBD2 (5 bases each). From germline, CDR1 is SGDLS and CDR2 YYNGEE. The ends were cut back, 0 bases at V and 4 bases at J, with 16 bases in the middle. There are 16 residues in the CDR3. The CDR3 is CASSVGGQGVGETQYF. DNA of the CDR3: TGTGCCAGCAGCGTAGGAGGCCAGGGAGTAGGAGAGACCCAGTACTTC.

J is TRBJ2-1 and V is TRBV19; no clear D gene. The germline V gene encodes CDR1 LNHDA and CDR2 SQIVND (reference sequence). The CDR3 runs 13 residues. Trimming removed 4 bases at V and 7 bases at J, with 11 bases between. In DNA, the CDR3 is TGTGCCAGTAGTACGCCCCTGAGGAATGAGCAGTTCTTC. Translating it yields CASSTPLRNEQFF.

This clonotype came up many times. This chain joins TRBV12-3 or TRBV12-4 and TRBJ2-1; D remains ambiguous. The germline V and J ends were trimmed by 1 base and 9 bases, with 4 bases remaining between them. This CDR3 is built from 11 residues. CDR3 in amino acids: CASSLEVEQFF. The CDR3 DNA reads TGTGCCAGCAGTTTAGAGGTTGAGCAGTTCTTC.

This clonotype was recorded many times. The J gene is TRBJ2-5, the V gene TRBV29-1; D is perhaps TRBD1 (6 bases). The CDR3 length is 14 residues. Trimming removed 4 bases from V and 0 bases from J, with 12 bases in between. CDR1 is SQVTM, CDR2 ANQGSEA, per germline. The CDR3 loop reads CSVGPGTYQETQYF. Here the CDR3 DNA reads TGCAGCGTTGGCCCCGGGACATACCAAGAGACCCAGTACTTC.

This chain joins TRBV29-1 and TRBJ1-1; 7 nucleotides line up with TRBD1. Germline CDR1 and CDR2: SQVTM and ANQGSEA. V was pared by 6 bases and J by 3 bases, with 10 bases of the junction left unmatched. The CDR3 totals 14 residues. The CDR3 DNA sequence: TGCAGCGTGAACTTACAGGGGACTCACACTGAAGCTTTCTTT. It is translated as CSVNLQGTHTEAFF. The whole variable domain, filled in from reference TRBV29-1 and TRBJ1-1, reads SAVISQKPSRDICQRGTSLTIQCQVDSQVTMMFWYRQQPGQSLTLIATANQGSEATYESGFVIDKFPISRPNLTFSTLTVSNMSPEDSSIYLCSVNLQGTHTEAFFGQGTRLTVV.

CDR3 residues: CASSPWGGGNEQFF. The CDR3 DNA is TGTGCCAGCAGCCCTTGGGGGGGAGGCAATGAGCAGTTCTTC. J is TRBJ2-1 and V is TRBV5-4, with TRBD2 identical over 7 bases. Trimming removed 4 bases from V and 6 bases from J; junction bases left unmatched: 7. The CDR3 contains 14 residues. The germline V gene encodes CDR1 SGHNT and CDR2 YYREEE (reference sequence).

The chain is built from TRBV20-1 and TRBJ2-1, with D tentatively TRBD2 (7 bases). This CDR3 has 13 amino acids. V was clipped by 3 bases and J by 13 bases, with 19 bases between them. Germline V gives CDR1 DFQATT, CDR2 SNEGSKA (reference sequence). CDR3 nucleotides: TGCAGTGCTAGGGGCGGGGGCCAAGAGACCCAGTTCTTC. It yields the protein CSARGGGQETQFF.

The J gene is TRBJ2-3, the V gene TRBV7-6, with D maybe TRBD2 (5 bases). The CDR3 length is 18 residues. The ends were cut back, 2 bases at V and 4 bases at J, with 22 bases in the middle. Germline CDR1 SGHVS, CDR2 FNYEAQ. The CDR3 region has the DNA TGTGCCAGCAGCTTATTGTCGTTTAGGCTCCTGGAGGCAGATACGCAGTATTTT. This codes for CASSLLSFRLLEADTQYF. Full variable domain (rest looked up from reference TRBV7-6 and TRBJ2-3): GAGVSQSPRYKVTKRGQDVALRCDPISGHVSLYWYRQALGQGPEFLTYFNYEAQQDKSGLPNDRFSAERPEGSISTLTIQRTEQRDSAMYRCASSLLSFRLLEADTQYFGPGTRLTVL.

This clonotype was recorded a few times. V usage is TRBV20-1 and J usage is TRBJ2-1, with D possibly TRBD2 on 5 matching bases. The V and J ends lost 1 base and 0 bases respectively, with 16 bases between them. The CDR3 is 17 residues long. The germline gives CDR1 DFQATT, CDR2 SNEGSKA (reference sequence). CDR3 region: CSARVTATRSSYNEQFF. The CDR3 bases are TGCAGTGCTAGAGTGACCGCTACTAGGAGCTCCTACAATGAGCAGTTCTTC.

The rearrangement joins TRBV15 to TRBJ1-5; TRBD1 aligns across 9 bases. J gave up 5 bases and V 0 bases, and 5 bases lay outside the gene matches. Germline CDR1 reads LNHNV; CDR2 reads YYDKDF (reference sequence). The CDR3 covers 16 residues. CDR3 DNA sequence: TGTGCCACCAGCAGAGATAAACAGGGGGCTTATCAGCCCCAGCATTTT. Protein product: CATSRDKQGAYQPQHF.

V gene TRBV20-1 combines with J gene TRBJ1-1; D is possibly TRBD1 (6 bases). The CDR3 is made up of 16 amino acids. CDR1 DFQATT and CDR2 SNEGSKA come from the germline V gene (reference sequence). V was clipped by 0 bases and J by 1 base, with 15 bases between them. The CDR3 DNA reads TGCAGTGCTAGAGATCTCGTCGGGGGCCGGAACACTGAAGCTTTCTTT. It is translated as CSARDLVGGRNTEAFF.

This clonotype was detected ten times or more. The chain joins TRBV7-2 to TRBJ2-1, with D possibly being TRBD2 (6 bases). CDR1 is SGHTA, CDR2 FQGNSA, per germline. V was pared by 2 bases and J by 9 bases, with 17 bases between. The CDR3 covers 15 residues. Here the CDR3 DNA reads TGTGCCAGCAGCTTACGGGGAGATTCGGGAGCTGAGCAGTTCTTC. Translation gives CASSLRGDSGAEQFF.

This chain joins TRBV3-1 and TRBJ1-2; D is unresolved. The CDR3 contains 16 residues. CDR1 and CDR2 (germline): LGHDT, YNNKEL (reference sequence). The V end lost 2 bases, the J end lost 2 bases, and 15 bases lay between the germline ends. The CDR3 nucleotides read TGTGCCAGCAGCCAATTCGGCGCGGGAGGGAACTATGGCTACACCTTC. It is translated as CASSQFGAGGNYGYTF.

This clonotype was recorded a few times. The chain carries TRBV12-3 or TRBV12-4 and TRBJ2-1, with 9 bases that match TRBD1. The trim removed 0 bases at V and 6 bases at J, leaving 0 bases unmatched. The CDR3 totals 14 residues. Written as DNA, the CDR3 is TGTGCCAGCAGTTTAGCGACAGGGGGCAATGAGCAGTTCTTC. This encodes CASSLATGGNEQFF.

The chain uses TRBV27 and TRBJ1-5; 7 bases line up with TRBD1. Germline V gene sequence: CDR1 MNHEY, CDR2 SMNVEV (reference sequence). CDR3 size: 13 residues. V lost 10 bases to trimming and J lost 0 bases; unmatched junction nucleotides: 3. This CDR3 reads CATGQFSNQPQHF. The CDR3 nucleotides are TGTGCCACGGGACAGTTTAGCAATCAGCCCCAGCATTTT.

This sequence joins TRBV29-1 and TRBJ2-4; 7 bases line up with TRBD2. Germline V gene lookup returns CDR1 SQVTM and CDR2 ANQGSEA. The CDR3 runs to 16 residues. Trimming at V came to 2 bases and at J to 13 bases, leaving 20 bases not matched to a gene. In nucleotides, the CDR3 is TGCAGCGTTGAAAGGCCCAGCGGGGAATACTACAATGAGCAGTACTTC. Translating it yields CSVERPSGEYYNEQYF.

The CDR3 sequence is CASSRRLAGTSSYNEQFF. The CDR3 DNA reads TGTGCCAGCAGCCGTCGACTAGCGGGAACTAGCTCCTACAATGAGCAGTTCTTC. This chain links TRBV11-2 with TRBJ2-1; 11 bases align to TRBD2. The germline V gene has CDR1 SGHAT and CDR2 FQNNGV. The CDR3 spans 18 residues. The V gene end was trimmed by 5 bases and the J gene end by 0 bases; junction bases not matched to a gene: 9.

This clonotype was seen more than once but under ten times. This rearrangement joins TRBV3-1 to TRBJ2-4; 11 positions agree with TRBD2. The J call may not be correct, given that the DNA end is closer to TRBJ2-7. Germline-derived CDR1 and CDR2 are LGHDT and YNNKEL (reference sequence). The length of the CDR3 is 16 residues. CDR3 coding DNA: TGTGCCAGCAGCCAAGATCTAGCGGGGGGTCCTTACGAGCAGTACTTC. It codes for CASSQDLAGGPYEQYF.

The V and J genes are TRBV11-2 and TRBJ2-4; the match to TRBD1 covers 9 bases. This CDR3 is built from 15 residues. Germline loops: CDR1 SGHAT, CDR2 FQNNGV. The V and J ends lost 1 base and 7 bases, in that order; junction bases with no gene match: 5. This CDR3 reads CASSLAGTGRNIQYF. The CDR3 coding sequence is TGTGCCAGCAGCTTAGCAGGGACAGGGAGGAACATTCAGTACTTC.